This entry describes one TCR beta chain. What it binds is unknown. V was pared by 5 bases and J by 4 bases, with 11 bases between. The V gene's germline CDR1 is MNHEY and CDR2 SMNVEV (reference sequence). CDR3 length: 13 amino acids. This specimen belongs to a study of T cell repertoires in cytomegalovirus infection. At the level of the study: Peptides in the study included HLA-C-restricted and HLA-B-restricted CMV epitopes.

Using its own MiXCR run on the reads, TCRdb lists one record per CDR3 protein. The table has 90,000 to 120,000 distinct CDR3 sequences, roughly 41% seen once. This chain uses TRBV27 with TRBJ1-1, with D possibly being TRBD1 (6 bases). The sample in question was CD8+ T cells from cultured PBMCs, obtained from culture after CMV antigen stimulation. This clonotype originated in a human donor in good health (CMV status not recorded). Some clones in this sample may be carry-over from other donors' samples. The CDR3 DNA reads TGTGCCAGCAGTCTAGGGGGTCCCACTGAAGCTTTCTTT. Amino acid sequence: CASSLGGPTEAFF.